This T cell receptor beta chain was retrieved from a study of CD8+ T cells in alopecia areata. Note on this clone: Its antigen is unknown.

Reverse transcription of extracted RNA yielded cDNA, which provided the sequencing template. Libraries were prepared by immunoSEQ multiplex PCR; TCRdb keeps only in-frame clonotypes and omits some of them. The sample lists 200,000 to 250,000 clones, about three fifths occurring once. Indicated treatment: oral pan-JAK inhibitor, 5-10 mg twice daily. The study, taken as a whole, reports: Having one nonresponder leaves uncertain how baseline CD8+ expansion relates to response.

The CDR3 length is 14 residues. Unmatched junction bases numbered 6, after V lost 6 bases and J lost 8 bases. Germline loops: CDR1 ENHRY, CDR2 SYGVKD. J is TRBJ2-1 and V is TRBV10-3; 11 bases agree with TRBD2. The material was CD4+ T cells sorted from blood, obtained at week 4, from a patient treated with tofacitinib. This receptor was identified in a human donor with alopecia areata. The CDR3 sequence is CAISLAGGLDEQFF. DNA of the CDR3: TGTGCCATCAGCCTAGCGGGGGGTCTCGATGAGCAGTTCTTC.